The 8 T cell receptor beta chains reported below all come from one sample, sequenced in a study of shared clonotypes between healthy human individuals. Repertoires were generated with immunoSEQ multiplex PCR, while TCRdb's copy carries only in-frame clones and drops some. The sample includes under 650,000 clones, approximately 95% of them seen just once. The sequenced material came from naive CD4+ T cells sorted from blood. Stated subset: CD45RA+ positively selected. The source is a woman aged 25 to 39 in good health.

The V call is TRBV4-1, the J call TRBJ1-2; the D is unclear. Trimming took 0 bases from V and 8 from J, leaving 16 bases between them. The germline V gene has CDR1 MGHRA and CDR2 YSYEKL. The CDR3 totals 15 residues. The CDR3 sequence: CASSQEGLLGRGYTF. DNA for the CDR3: TGCGCCAGCAGCCAAGAAGGACTCCTGGGAAGAGGCTACACCTTC.

This chain uses TRBV5-4 with TRBJ2-2; D not resolved. V was pared by 3 bases and J by 4 bases, with 4 bases between. CDR3 length equals 12 residues. CDR1 is SGHNT, CDR2 YYREEE, per germline (reference sequence). The CDR3 loop is CASSSVTGELFF. The CDR3 DNA reads as TGTGCCAGCAGCTCCGTCACCGGGGAGCTGTTTTTT.

The count of this clone is one. V gene TRBV19 combines with J gene TRBJ2-3, with 8 bases fitting TRBD2. The ends lost 5 bases at V and 7 bases at J; junction bases unmatched: 11. The CDR3 covers 15 residues. Per the germline V gene, CDR1 is LNHDA and CDR2 is SQIVND (reference sequence). The CDR3 region has the DNA TGTGCCAGTAGTCCTAGCGGGTTGCTGGAGAATACGCAGTATTTT. It specifies CASSPSGLLENTQYF.

The chain uses TRBV2 and TRBJ2-5; a possible D gene is TRBD2 (5 bases). The CDR3 has 13 residues. The V end was cut by 7 bases, the J end by 1 base, with 10 bases between. CDR1 is SNHLY and CDR2 is FYNNEI in the germline V gene. The CDR3 nucleotides are TGTGCCAGCAAGACCGGGGTCCAAGAGACCCAGTACTTC. It specifies CASKTGVQETQYF.

V gene TRBV19 combines with J gene TRBJ2-7; possibly TRBD2 for D (5 bases). This CDR3 has 16 amino acids. CDR1 is LNHDA, CDR2 SQIVND, per germline (reference sequence). Deletions cut 3 bases from V and 2 bases from J, with 17 bases between. The CDR3 loop is CASSITGPGVPYEQYF. CDR3 DNA sequence: TGTGCCAGTAGTATTACCGGCCCCGGGGTGCCCTACGAGCAGTACTTC.

The chain joins TRBV7-3 to TRBJ2-5; 7 positions agree with TRBD2. CDR3 length: 13 amino acids. From germline, CDR1 is SGHTA and CDR2 FQGTGA. V shed 8 bases, J shed 5 bases, and the junction held 8 bases outside the gene matches. Here the CDR3 reads CASGLGSGETQYF. DNA for the CDR3: TGTGCCAGCGGACTAGGAAGCGGGGAGACCCAGTACTTC.

The chain uses TRBV18 and TRBJ1-5; 7 nucleotides agree with TRBD1. There are 15 residues in the CDR3. Germline CDR1 KGHSH, CDR2 LQKENI. V lost 5 bases to trimming and J lost 0 bases; unmatched junction nucleotides: 4. The CDR3 DNA is TGTGCCAGCTCAGAGGGACAGACTAGCAATCAGCCCCAGCATTTT. Its translation is CASSEGQTSNQPQHF. Filled out from reference TRBV18 and TRBJ1-5, the complete variable domain reads NAGVMQNPRHLVRRRGQEARLRCSPMKGHSHVYWYRQLPEEGLKFMVYLQKENIIDESGMPKERFSAEFPKEGPSILRIQQVVRGDSAAYFCASSEGQTSNQPQHFGDGTRLSIL.

The chain uses TRBV10-2 and TRBJ2-3; D ambiguous. The CDR3 contains 13 residues. Germline assignment: CDR1 WSHSY and CDR2 SAAADI. Between the trimmed V and J ends, which lost 5 bases and 2 bases, there was a span of 8 bases. CDR3 nucleotides: TGCGCCAGCAGTCCCTCCTACACAGATACGCAGTATTTT. Translation: CASSPSYTDTQYF.